The 8 T cell receptor beta chains below were found in one sample sequenced in a study of stem cell transplantation in POMP-related autoinflammatory disease. Produced via immunoSEQ multiplex PCR; TCRdb's table is partial and in-frame only. Of 25,000 to 30,000 clones in the sample, more than 75% were seen once. The sample here was CD4+ T cells from PBMCs, taken before stem cell transplantation. Receptors originate from a human donor with POMP-related autoinflammation and immune dysregulation (PRAID).

This clone was seen a few times. The rearrangement links TRBV9 to TRBJ2-2; D is unclear. This CDR3 is built from 14 residues. CDR1 and CDR2 (germline): SGDLS, YYNGEE. The V and J ends lost 0 bases and 3 bases respectively, with 6 bases between them. The CDR3 sequence: CASSVGHHTGELFF. DNA for the CDR3: TGTGCCAGCAGCGTAGGACATCACACCGGGGAGCTGTTTTTT.

This chain links TRBV6-5 with TRBJ2-1; the match to TRBD2 covers 14 bases. Germline CDR1 and CDR2: MNHEY and SVGAGI. V was pared by 5 bases and J by 6 bases, with 3 bases of the junction left unmatched. This CDR3 is 15 amino acids long. The CDR3 DNA reads as TGTGCCAGCAGTACTGGACTAGCGGGAGGCAATGAGCAGTTCTTC. Residues: CASSTGLAGGNEQFF.

The chain combines TRBV6-5 with TRBJ1-1; TRBD1 is a possible D gene (5 bases). Looked up from germline, CDR1 is MNHEY and CDR2 is SVGAGI. The CDR3 is 14 amino acids. Trimming cost V 2 bases and J 1 base, with 8 bases left between them. This CDR3 reads CASSYRQRNTEAFF. The CDR3 nucleotides are TGTGCCAGCAGTTACAGACAGAGGAACACTGAAGCTTTCTTT.

The sample holds a few counts of this clone. The chain combines TRBV7-8 with TRBJ2-5, with 10 bases identical to TRBD2. Germline loops: CDR1 SGHVS, CDR2 FQNEAQ. CDR3 length: 15 amino acids. Unmatched junction bases numbered 4, after V lost 5 bases and J lost 1 base. The CDR3 region has the DNA TGTGCCAGCAGCACCGGGACTAGCGTCCAAGAGACCCAGTACTTC. As protein: CASSTGTSVQETQYF.

The V gene is TRBV18, the J gene TRBJ1-5, with TRBD1 matching 7 bases. With V trimmed by 3 bases and J by 2 bases, 7 bases remained unmatched. Per germline, CDR1 KGHSH and CDR2 LQKENI. The length of the CDR3 is 16 residues. CDR3 sequence reads: CASSPRTGEGNQPQHF. The DNA for the CDR3 is TGTGCCAGCTCACCGCGAACAGGGGAGGGCAATCAGCCCCAGCATTTT.

V gene TRBV5-4 combines with J gene TRBJ2-5, with D possibly TRBD1 on 5 matching bases. Germline V gives CDR1 SGHNT, CDR2 YYREEE (reference sequence). CDR3 length: 14 amino acids. The V gene lost 0 bases and the J gene lost 1 base, with 7 bases spanning the gap. This CDR3 reads CASSLARGQETQYF. The CDR3 DNA follows: TGTGCCAGCAGCTTGGCAAGGGGCCAAGAGACCCAGTACTTC. The entire variable domain, with the rest obtained from reference TRBV5-4 and TRBJ2-5, is as follows: ETGVTQSPTHLIKTRGQQVTLRCSSQSGHNTVSWYQQALGQGPQFIFQYYREEENGRGNFPPRFSGLQFPNYSSELNVNALELDDSALYLCASSLARGQETQYFGPGTRLLVL.

In this sample, this clone turned up once. The rearrangement links TRBV15 to TRBJ1-1; D is uncertain. The germline CDR1 and CDR2 sequences are LNHNV and YYDKDF (reference sequence). V was shortened by 0 bases and J by 2 bases, with 10 bases between the two germline ends. CDR3 length: 15 amino acids. CDR3 bases: TGTGCCACCAGCAGAGATCGCGTCCGAAACACTGAAGCTTTCTTT. This codes for CATSRDRVRNTEAFF.

This chain uses TRBV11-2 with TRBJ2-1; D not certain. This CDR3 has 13 residues. CDR1 is SGHAT and CDR2 is FQNNGV in the germline V gene. V was trimmed by 1 base and J by 5 bases, leaving 6 bases between them. CDR3 in DNA: TGTGCCAGCAGCTTAGGACTGGACAATGAGCAGTTCTTC. Translated: CASSLGLDNEQFF.